This T cell receptor (beta chain) was captured in a study of regulatory T cells in long-lasting Graves disease. V was trimmed by 1 base and J by 6 bases, leaving 9 bases between them. Germline CDR1 is SGHAT and CDR2 is FQNNGV. The CDR3 is 13 amino acids. This clonotype has a count of ten or more. Antigen: not known. Study-level findings and limits: Having few samples may have compromised the accuracy.

Combining iRepertoire HTBI primers with Arm-PCR of CDR3 regions, the authors built TCR beta libraries. One entry per CDR3 protein, called by TCRdb with MiXCR from the multiplex PCR reads. The repertoire holds around 430,000 distinct CDR3 sequences, with about 20% as singletons. Time point meaning: persistent/refractory GD, antithyroid drugs over 5 years with positive TRAb. Extracted RNA from PBMCs served as the source of the TCR library. An endocrinology department in Xi'an, China, recruited the patients. Sequencing used peripheral blood mononuclear cells (PBMCs), obtained when the disease was refractory, from a patient treated with antithyroid drugs. This sequence joins TRBV11-2 and TRBJ1-1, with D perhaps TRBD1 (5 bases). The receptor's source is a female donor with Graves disease. The CDR3 sequence: CASSLVATAEAFF. The DNA for the CDR3 is TGTGCCAGCAGCTTAGTCGCGACAGCTGAAGCTTTCTTT.